What follows are 21 T cell receptor beta chains derived from one specimen sequenced in a study of blood T cell repertoires in COVID-19. Here immunoSEQ multiplex PCR was the method, and the copy in TCRdb shows in-frame clones only, minus some. This sample has hundreds of thousands of clones, with approximately 90% found just once. The sequencing input was peripheral blood. The receptors here all came from a woman aged 18-35 years who had recovered from COVID-19.

This clone has just a few counts. J is TRBJ2-1 and V is TRBV25-1, with D possibly TRBD1 on 6 matching bases. Trimming cost V 4 bases and J 0 bases, with 16 bases left between them. The CDR3 totals 17 residues. Germline V gene lookup returns CDR1 MGHDK and CDR2 SYGVNS. This chain's CDR3 is CASSVEGGPPSYNEQFF. Here the CDR3 DNA reads TGTGCCAGCAGTGTTGAAGGGGGACCCCCCTCCTACAATGAGCAGTTCTTC.

The chain is built from TRBV6-6 and TRBJ2-1, with D maybe TRBD2 (6 bases). V lost 1 base, J lost 7 bases, and 14 bases lay in between. This CDR3 has 15 residues. Germline V gives CDR1 MNHNY, CDR2 SVGAGI (reference sequence). The CDR3 loop is CASSYFPGDGNEQFF. As DNA, the CDR3 is TGTGCCAGCAGTTACTTTCCGGGGGATGGGAATGAGCAGTTCTTC.

This chain connects TRBV9 to TRBJ1-2; D is possibly TRBD1 (6 bases). Trimming left V 4 bases short and J 6 bases short, with 16 bases between. CDR1 and CDR2 (germline): SGDLS, YYNGEE. This CDR3 is built from 14 residues. CDR3 sequence: CASSPSGGADGYTF. CDR3 DNA sequence: TGTGCCAGCAGCCCCTCTGGGGGGGCGGATGGCTACACCTTC.

The chain links TRBV7-9 to TRBJ2-3; D unresolved. The CDR3 is 16 amino acids. From germline, CDR1 is SEHNR and CDR2 FQNEAQ (reference sequence). V lost 3 bases and J lost 6, with 19 bases in between. CDR3 nucleotide sequence: TGTGCCAGCAGCTTTCAATACGCTCCTCCTAAGGATACGCAGTATTTT. It is translated as CASSFQYAPPKDTQYF. The complete variable domain, with remaining parts taken from reference TRBV7-9 and TRBJ2-3, reads DTGVSQNPRHKITKRGQNVTFRCDPISEHNRLYWYRQTLGQGPEFLTYFQNEAQLEKSRLLSDRFSAERPKGSFSTLEIQRTEQGDSAMYLCASSFQYAPPKDTQYFGPGTRLTVL.

This rearrangement joins TRBV28 to TRBJ2-7; perhaps TRBD1 as D (6 bases). This CDR3 spans 16 amino acids. The germline V gene has CDR1 MDHEN and CDR2 SYDVKM. V dropped 5 bases and J dropped 2 bases, with 19 bases sitting between them. The CDR3 coding sequence is TGTGCCAGCAGTGTGACACCAGGGGCAACCCCCTACGAGCAGTACTTC. This sequence encodes CASSVTPGATPYEQYF.

J is TRBJ2-3 and V is TRBV30; 12 positions agree with TRBD2. This CDR3 spans 16 amino acids. The V segment lost 1 base and the J segment 6 bases; nucleotides outside the gene matches: 8. The germline gives CDR1 GTSNPN, CDR2 SVGIG (reference sequence). The CDR3 DNA reads as TGTGCCTGGAGTGCCCCCGGGACTAGCGGGTTGGATACGCAGTATTTT. Amino acids: CAWSAPGTSGLDTQYF.

This clone was counted between two and nine times. This chain connects TRBV4-2 to TRBJ2-2, with D possibly matching TRBD2 (6 bases). Germline V CDR1 and CDR2: LGHNA, YNFKEQ. Trimming removed 0 bases from V and 4 bases from J, with 12 bases in between. The CDR3 is 16 residues long. In DNA form, the CDR3 reads TGTGCCAGCAGCCAAGAGTTTGGCGGGGTCACCGGGGAGCTGTTTTTT. Translation gives CASSQEFGGVTGELFF.

This chain connects TRBV29-1 to TRBJ2-5; a weak D match, TRBD1 (6 bases). CDR1 SQVTM and CDR2 ANQGSEA come from the germline V gene. Trimming stripped 4 bases from V and 5 bases from J, with 17 bases between. The CDR3 covers 14 residues. The CDR3 spells CSVVRHQQGETQYF. CDR3 in DNA: TGCAGCGTTGTAAGACACCAACAGGGTGAGACCCAGTACTTC.

The rearrangement joins TRBV5-4 to TRBJ2-2; TRBD2 is a possible D gene (5 bases). There are 14 residues in the CDR3. The V gene lost 2 bases and the J gene lost 2 bases, with 7 bases spanning the gap. Germline V gives CDR1 SGHNT, CDR2 YYREEE (reference sequence). DNA of the CDR3: TGTGCCAGCAGCTTCGGGATTAACACCGGGGAGCTGTTTTTT. Translation: CASSFGINTGELFF. The whole variable domain, filled in from reference TRBV5-4 and TRBJ2-2, reads ETGVTQSPTHLIKTRGQQVTLRCSSQSGHNTVSWYQQALGQGPQFIFQYYREEENGRGNFPPRFSGLQFPNYSSELNVNALELDDSALYLCASSFGINTGELFFGEGSRLTVL.

The J gene is TRBJ1-1, the V gene TRBV10-3; tentative D call: TRBD1 (5 bases). Germline lookup yields CDR1 ENHRY and CDR2 SYGVKD. Trimming removed 8 bases from V and 0 bases from J, with 13 bases in between. The CDR3 has 14 amino acids. CDR3 DNA: TGTGCCATCGTGCCAGAAGGGGTGAACACTGAAGCTTTCTTT. Its translation is CAIVPEGVNTEAFF.

This rearrangement joins TRBV9 to TRBJ1-4; 7 bases match TRBD1. Germline V CDR1 and CDR2: SGDLS, YYNGEE. The junction had 4 bases not matched to a gene; V was cut back by 1 base and J by 4 bases. The CDR3 length is 15 residues. CDR3 DNA: TGTGCCAGCAGCGTAAACGGACAGGTTAATGAAAAACTGTTTTTT. Translated: CASSVNGQVNEKLFF.

The rearrangement links TRBV7-2 to TRBJ2-1; 7 bases map to TRBD1. Germline CDR1 is SGHTA and CDR2 is FQGNSA. This CDR3 has 16 residues. The V gene end was trimmed by 0 bases and the J gene end by 4 bases; junction bases not matched to a gene: 6. The CDR3 sequence: CASSLAGQVIYNEQFF. DNA of the CDR3: TGTGCCAGCAGCTTAGCCGGACAGGTAATATACAATGAGCAGTTCTTC.

This chain links TRBV7-2 with TRBJ1-1, with no clear D. Trimming left V 4 bases short and J 4 bases short, with 10 bases between. The CDR3 is 13 residues long. Germline V gene sequence: CDR1 SGHTA, CDR2 FQGNSA. Written as DNA, the CDR3 is TGTGCCAGCAGCTCGACTGCACGCACTGAAGCTTTCTTT. Translating gives CASSSTARTEAFF.

The CDR3 reads CASSYRGGEGEAFF. CDR3 in DNA: TGTGCCAGCAGTTATCGGGGAGGGGAGGGGGAAGCTTTCTTT. This chain connects TRBV6-5 to TRBJ1-1; a possible D gene is TRBD1 (5 bases). There are 14 residues in the CDR3. The V gene's germline CDR1 is MNHEY and CDR2 SVGAGI. The V and J ends lost 3 bases and 8 bases respectively, with 16 bases between them.

This clone was seen more than once but under ten times. CDR3 sequence (DNA): TGTGCCAGCAGTAGACAGGAAAACACTGAAGCTTTCTTT. Its protein product is CASSRQENTEAFF. This sequence joins TRBV6-5 and TRBJ1-1; TRBD1 might be the D (6 bases). Germline V lookup: CDR1 MNHEY, CDR2 SVGAGI. Deletions cut 5 bases from V and 2 bases from J, with 9 bases between. This CDR3 region has 13 residues.

V usage is TRBV19 and J usage is TRBJ2-7; no reliable D call. The CDR3 spans 12 residues. V lost 6 bases and J 3 bases, leaving 9 bases between the germline ends. Germline values: CDR1 LNHDA, CDR2 SQIVND (reference sequence). Written as DNA, the CDR3 is TGTGCCAGTAGACCGAACAGCTACGAGCAGTACTTC. Protein: CASRPNSYEQYF.

This clone appeared once. The chain carries TRBV7-2 and TRBJ2-3, with D tentatively TRBD2 (5 bases). V lost 6 bases and J lost 2, with 12 bases in between. CDR3 length: 14 amino acids. Germline assignment: CDR1 SGHTA and CDR2 FQGNSA. CDR3 in DNA: TGTGCCAGCAGAGTTGCTAGCTCCACAGATACGCAGTATTTT. It encodes CASRVASSTDTQYF.

This clone occurred once. One end of the junction fails to match germline, which may point to a read error. The V call is TRBV5-6, the J call TRBJ1-2; 7 bases fit TRBD1. The CDR3 extends over 13 amino acids. Germline CDR1 is SGHDT and CDR2 is YYEEEE. The CDR3 DNA is TGTGCCAGCAGATTGGTCGGGACAGATGGCTACACCTTC. As protein: CASRLVGTDGYTF.

This chain uses TRBV7-7 with TRBJ2-7; 9 bases fit TRBD1. Losses at the gene ends were 1 base for V and 1 base for J; bases not matched to a gene: 2. The length of the CDR3 is 15 residues. CDR1 SSHAT and CDR2 FNYEAQ come from the germline V gene (reference sequence). CDR3 amino acids: CASSLGTGVSYEQYF. The CDR3, as DNA: TGTGCCAGCAGCTTAGGGACAGGGGTTTCCTACGAGCAGTACTTC.

This rearrangement joins TRBV11-2 to TRBJ2-7; possibly TRBD1 for D (6 bases). This CDR3 contains 12 residues. The V and J ends lost 5 bases and 6 bases respectively, with 11 bases between them. Per germline, CDR1 SGHAT and CDR2 FQNNGV. For the CDR3, the DNA is TGTGCCAGCAGCCCCCTAGGGGGCGAGCAGTACTTC. Translation gives CASSPLGGEQYF.

The chain employs TRBV3-1 (or the pseudogene TRBV3-2) and TRBJ1-2, with 8 bases lining up with TRBD1. Germline CDR1 and CDR2: LGHDT and YNNKEL (reference sequence). This CDR3 comprises 15 residues. Germline trimming cut 4 bases from V and 2 bases from J; bases unmatched to any gene: 6. The CDR3 nucleotides are TGTGCCAGCAGCCCCAGACAGGGGAACAACTATGGCTACACCTTC. Translation: CASSPRQGNNYGYTF.